The rows below give T cell receptor beta chains drawn from one sample of a study of cytomegalovirus exposure and HLA in healthy donors. TCRdb's copy holds only in-frame clones and misses some; the assay was immunoSEQ multiplex PCR. The table records some 200,000 clones, 79% of them present only once. Sequenced material: PBMCs. The receptors originated from a girl under 18 in good health and CMV-seropositive. CDR3s include the opening cysteine and the closing phenylalanine or tryptophan. The D gene is left open where the match is weak. Size tells how often a clone was seen (once, few, many) or the class of an expanded clone, and some rows leave it out.

-	TRBJ2-7	TRBD2	TRBV27	TGTGCCAGCCCTCCTTTGGGACTACTCTACGAGCAGTACTTC	CASPPLGLLYEQYF
-	TRBJ2-1	TRBD2	TRBV2	TGTGCCAGCAGCCCTAGCGGGGGGTTCAATGAGCAGTTCTTC	CASSPSGGFNEQFF
-	TRBJ2-7	-	TRBV29-1	TGCAGCGTGGAGGGTGGGTACGAGCAGTACTTC	CSVEGGYEQYF
-	TRBJ1-1	TRBD1	TRBV18	TGTGCCAGCTCATTCGGACAGGGGGCCGACACTGAAGCTTTCTTT	CASSFGQGADTEAFF
-	TRBJ2-3	TRBD2	TRBV5-1	TGCGCCAGCAGCTTGGACGGGACTAGCGGGGGGACAGATACGCAGTATTTT	CASSLDGTSGGTDTQYF
-	TRBJ2-4	-	TRBV19	TGTGCCAGTAAGGCCCGGGGCGGCCGGGGGCAGTACTTC	CASKARGGRGQYF
once	TRBJ1-2	TRBD1	TRBV10-2	TGCGCCAGCAGTCCGGACAGGGACTATGGCTACACCTTC	CASSPDRDYGYTF
-	TRBJ2-7	-	TRBV6-1	TGTGCCAGCAGTGAAATAGGGGCCCACGAGCAGTACTTC	CASSEIGAHEQYF
-	TRBJ2-7	TRBD2	TRBV10-3	TGTGCCATCAGTGGTGGACTAGCGGCCGACTACGAGCAGTACTTC	CAISGGLAADYEQYF
few	TRBJ2-5	TRBD1	TRBV30	TGTGCCTGGGATACCGGACAGGCAGGAGAGACCCAGTACTTC	CAWDTGQAGETQYF
few	TRBJ1-2	TRBD1	TRBV18	TGTGCCAGCTCCCCAGGGACAGGGTCCTATGGCTACACCTTC	CASSPGTGSYGYTF